The clone carrying this TCR beta chain was recorded only once. The antigen is unknown. These data are taken from a study of blood T cells in healthy people across ages. Study background: For every two T cells, template switching captured about one barcoded beta molecule.

Findings and caveats of the study: Higher diversity and more naive CD4+ cells were features of long-lived donors, compared to aged donors. In older individuals, TCR beta diversity per million T cells was lower, falling roughly linearly with age.

J was trimmed by 4 bases and V by 7 bases; bases with no gene match: 6. Looked up from germline, CDR1 is SQVTM and CDR2 is ANQGSEA. There are 13 residues in the CDR3. A second PCR of about 6 to 12 cycles used a sample-barcoded 5' primer and a J-beta primer mix. TCRdb processed the 5' RACE reads anew with MiXCR; each CDR3 protein has one entry. The table has fewer than 2,000,000 distinct CDR3 sequences, about 39% seen once. Each sample provided at least 6 micrograms of extracted total RNA. Sequenced: blood. This TCR was sampled from a human donor in good health. V usage is TRBV29-1 and J usage is TRBJ2-4; TRBD2 matches 8 bases. This chain's CDR3 is CSAKEREKNIQYF. The CDR3 coding sequence is TGCAGCGCGAAGGAGCGGGAGAAAAACATTCAGTACTTC.